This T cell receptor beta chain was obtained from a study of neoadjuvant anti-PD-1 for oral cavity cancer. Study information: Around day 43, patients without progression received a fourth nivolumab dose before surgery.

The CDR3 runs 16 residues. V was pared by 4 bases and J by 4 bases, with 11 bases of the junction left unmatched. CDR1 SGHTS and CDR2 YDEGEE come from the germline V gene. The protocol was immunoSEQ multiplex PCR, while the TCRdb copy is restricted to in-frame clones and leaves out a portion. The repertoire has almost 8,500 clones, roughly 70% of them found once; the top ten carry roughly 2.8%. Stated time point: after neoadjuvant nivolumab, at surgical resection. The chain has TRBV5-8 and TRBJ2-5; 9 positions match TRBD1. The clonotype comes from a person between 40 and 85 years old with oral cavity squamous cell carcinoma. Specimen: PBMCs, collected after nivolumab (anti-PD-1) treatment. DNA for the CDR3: TGTGCCAGCAGCCTGTTACAGGGGGCGCAAGGAGAGACCCAGTACTTC. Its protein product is CASSLLQGAQGETQYF.